Each of the 2 T cell receptor beta chains below was sequenced from the same sample in a study of identical twins. TCRdb recomputed calls from the 5' RACE reads with MiXCR, one row per CDR3 protein. The table shows approximately 190,000 distinct CDR3 sequences, with 15% to 20% occurring only once. These data were also reused for a study on T cells expressing NK-cell markers.

Sequenced input: CD8+ T cells sorted from blood. Every receptor here comes from a woman aged 18-29 years in good health.

This clonotype was counted ten times or more. CDR3 loop: CASSGDRGRILDTEAFF. The CDR3 bases are TGTGCCAGCAGTGGGGACAGGGGACGGATACTGGACACTGAAGCTTTCTTT. The chain is built from TRBV12-3 or TRBV12-4 and TRBJ1-1; TRBD1 matches 10 bases. The length of the CDR3 is 17 residues. V lost 5 bases and J lost 3; bases outside the gene matches: 12.

Only a few counts were recorded for this clonotype. This chain connects TRBV3-1 to TRBJ2-2, with a tentative D call TRBD2 (5 bases). The CDR3 spans 13 residues. V dropped 4 bases and J dropped 6 bases, with 9 bases sitting between them. CDR1 and CDR2 (germline): LGHDT, YNNKEL (reference sequence). DNA of the CDR3: TGTGCCAGCAGCCCCCTAGCCTCCGGGGAGCTGTTTTTT. This encodes CASSPLASGELFF.